This T cell receptor beta chain is drawn from a study of T cell repertoires in cytomegalovirus infection. This clonotype was found a few times. The CDR3 consists of 13 residues. V was trimmed by 1 base and J by 9 bases, leaving 10 bases between them. CDR1 is LNHDA, CDR2 SQIVND, per germline (reference sequence). TCRdb ran MiXCR on the reads and lists one entry per CDR3 protein. The table lists some 600,000 distinct CDR3 sequences, roughly 26% of them singletons. Sequences were obtained from CD8+ T cells from PBMCs. This TCR was sampled from a human donor in good health (CMV status not recorded). Some clones in this sample may be carry-over from other donors' samples. The gene calls are TRBV19 and TRBJ2-1; the D is unclear. CDR3 in DNA: TGTGCCAGTAGTATAGTGAGCGTTGGTGAGCAGTTCTTC. Its protein is CASSIVSVGEQFF.